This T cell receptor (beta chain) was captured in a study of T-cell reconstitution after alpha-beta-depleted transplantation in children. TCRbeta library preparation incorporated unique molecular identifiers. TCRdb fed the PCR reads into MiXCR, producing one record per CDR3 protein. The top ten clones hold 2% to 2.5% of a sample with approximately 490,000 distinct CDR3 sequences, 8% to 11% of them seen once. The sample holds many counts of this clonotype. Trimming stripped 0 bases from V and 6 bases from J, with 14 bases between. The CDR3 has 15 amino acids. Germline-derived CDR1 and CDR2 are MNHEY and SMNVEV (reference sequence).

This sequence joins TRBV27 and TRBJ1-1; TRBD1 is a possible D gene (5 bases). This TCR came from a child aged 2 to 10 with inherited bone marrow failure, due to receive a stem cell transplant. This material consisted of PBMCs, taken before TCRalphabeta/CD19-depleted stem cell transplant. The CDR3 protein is CASSLSLGGGSEAFF. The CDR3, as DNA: TGTGCCAGCAGTTTATCGTTGGGGGGAGGGTCTGAAGCTTTCTTT.